This T cell receptor beta chain was sequenced for a study of regulatory T cells in long-lasting Graves disease. Notes on this clonotype: The antigen is undetermined.

Sample time point: persistent/refractory GD, antithyroid drugs over 5 years with positive TRAb. PBMC RNA was the source of the TCR library. Broader study findings: TCR diversity was lower in persistent than newly diagnosed Graves' disease. A greater number of public clonotypes (around 2,700) was shared by persistent patients than by new patients (roughly 880). Under persistent disease, TRBV28, TRBJ1-2 and TRBJ2-5 were used preferentially.

iRepertoire HTBI primers and Arm-PCR of CDR3 regions built TCR beta libraries. TCRdb ran MiXCR on the multiplex PCR reads and lists one entry per CDR3 protein. The sample holds about 340,000 distinct CDR3 sequences; around a fifth are singletons and the top ten take around 30%. The germline gives CDR1 SNHLY, CDR2 FYNNEI. Trimming shortened V by 6 bases and J by 7 bases, and 12 bases separated the two germline ends. This CDR3 contains 13 residues. Specimen: peripheral blood mononuclear cells (PBMCs), collected when the disease was refractory, from a patient treated with antithyroid drugs. This receptor was identified in a female donor with Graves disease. The chain joins TRBV2 to TRBJ2-2; D is possibly TRBD1 or TRBD2 (6 bases each). The CDR3 DNA reads as TGTGCCAGCAGCTTAAAGGGGGGCGGGGAGCTGTTTTTT. Translation gives CASSLKGGGELFF.